This is a list of T cell receptor beta chains from one sample in a study of follicular helper T cells after annual influenza vaccination. Only in-frame clones appear in the TCRdb table, and some are missing; sequencing was by immunoSEQ multiplex PCR. This sample has some 14,000 clones, with about four fifths found just once. This specimen was CXCR5- memory CD4+ T cells sorted from blood, taken on the day of influenza vaccination. The origin of the receptors is an adult who received the influenza vaccine. Each CDR3 is given with its conserved first and last residue. A D gene is named only where the DNA matches it firmly. Clone size is shown for a subset of rows, as once, few, many or a class of expanded clone.

TRBD2	NA	TRBJ2-3	TRBV10-3	CAITPGGKTDTQYF	TGTGCCATTACCCCCGGGGGGAAAACAGATACGCAGTATTTT
TRBD1	NA	TRBJ1-6	TRBV10-2	CASRGTGVPLHF	TGCGCCAGCAGGGGGACAGGGGTGCCCCTCCACTTT
NA	NA	TRBJ2-1	TRBV4-1	CASSQSPVGASYNEQFF	TGCGCCAGCAGCCAATCCCCCGTCGGGGCCTCCTACAATGAGCAGTTCTTC
TRBD2	NA	TRBJ2-1	TRBV29-1	CSVFGGAFHEQFF	TGCAGCGTTTTCGGGGGGGCCTTCCATGAGCAGTTCTTC
NA	few	TRBJ1-5	TRBV7-9	CASSFGGQGGQPQHF	TGTGCCAGCAGCTTCGGGGGGCAAGGGGGTCAGCCCCAGCATTTT
TRBD2	NA	TRBJ2-2	TRBV27	CASSQWGLAGNTGELFF	TGTGCCAGCAGTCAATGGGGACTAGCGGGAAACACCGGGGAGCTGTTTTTT
NA	NA	TRBJ2-3	TRBV28	CASPPRQGSTDTQYF	TGTGCCAGCCCTCCTAGGCAGGGGAGCACAGATACGCAGTATTTT
TRBD2	NA	TRBJ2-1	TRBV14	CASSPQSGGHYNEQFF	TGTGCCAGCAGCCCTCAGAGCGGGGGGCACTACAATGAGCAGTTCTTC
NA	once	TRBJ1-2	TRBV6-6	CASSYTAGDGYTF	TGTGCCAGCAGTTACACTGCAGGGGATGGCTACACCTTC
NA	NA	TRBJ2-1	TRBV11-2	CASSSLSARNEQFF	TGTGCCAGCAGCAGCTTGTCGGCACGCAATGAGCAGTTCTTC
NA	once	TRBJ1-5	TRBV28	CASRAEQGSNQPQHF	TGTGCCAGCCGGGCGGAGCAAGGTAGCAATCAGCCCCAGCATTTT
NA	NA	TRBJ1-5	TRBV27	CASSLESNQPQHF	TGTGCCAGCAGTTTAGAGAGCAATCAGCCCCAGCATTTT
NA	NA	TRBJ2-1	TRBV19	CASSIQVSSYNEQFF	TGTGCCAGTAGTATACAGGTCAGCTCCTACAATGAGCAGTTCTTC
NA	once	TRBJ2-1	TRBV4-3	CASSQRTGSQHNEQFF	TGCGCCAGCAGCCAGCGTACAGGGTCCCAGCACAATGAGCAGTTCTTC
NA	NA	TRBJ2-1	TRBV7-9	CASSLAYEQFF	TGTGCCAGCAGCTTAGCCTATGAGCAGTTCTTC
NA	NA	TRBJ2-3	TRBV5-1	CASSLGARTDTQYF	TGCGCCAGCAGCTTGGGTGCGCGCACAGATACGCAGTATTTT
NA	NA	TRBJ1-2	TRBV7-8	CASSLVREGRSRDGYTF	TGTGCCAGCAGCTTAGTTCGGGAGGGTCGTTCTCGAGATGGCTACACCTTC
NA	NA	TRBJ1-6	TRBV6-1	CASSEGHGGAGNYNSPLHF	TGTGCCAGCAGTGAAGGACACGGCGGGGCGGGAAACTATAATTCACCCCTCCACTTT
TRBD1	NA	TRBJ2-7	TRBV4-2	CASSQDWDRDGEQYF	TGTGCCAGCAGCCAAGATTGGGACAGGGATGGCGAGCAGTACTTC
NA	NA	TRBJ2-3	TRBV29-1	CSVVSTPFTDTQYF	TGCAGCGTTGTTTCGACACCCTTCACAGATACGCAGTATTTT
TRBD1	few	TRBJ1-2	TRBV7-8	CASSVRGSHYGYTF	TGTGCCAGCAGCGTCAGGGGGTCCCATTATGGCTACACCTTC
TRBD2	NA	TRBJ2-7	TRBV6-1	CASSESGGLDQYF	TGTGCCAGCAGTGAATCGGGGGGACTCGATCAGTACTTC
NA	NA	TRBJ2-6	TRBV4-1	CASSQVGGANVLTF	TGCGCCAGCAGCCAGGTAGGAGGGGCCAACGTCCTGACTTTC
TRBD1	few	TRBJ1-2	TRBV5-1	CASSLLGTGSTLHGYTF	TGCGCCAGCAGCCTCCTCGGGACAGGGAGCACTCTGCATGGCTACACCTTC
NA	once	TRBJ2-7	TRBV5-1	CASTVMTGAYEQYF	TGCGCCAGCACCGTTATGACGGGCGCGTACGAGCAGTACTTC
NA	NA	TRBJ1-5	TRBV18	CASSPLGQQNQPQHF	TGTGCCAGCTCACCACTTGGACAGCAGAATCAGCCCCAGCATTTT
NA	NA	TRBJ2-5	TRBV7-2	CASSLVSEQETQYF	TGTGCCAGCAGCTTAGTATCGGAGCAAGAGACCCAGTACTTC
NA	NA	TRBJ2-3	TRBV2	CASSQQAWGGTDTQYF	TGTGCCAGCAGTCAACAGGCCTGGGGTGGCACAGATACGCAGTATTTT
NA	NA	TRBJ1-2	TRBV11-2	CASSFRGTHAF	TGTGCCAGCAGCTTTCGGGGCACGCACGCCTTC
NA	NA	TRBJ2-3	TRBV11-2	CASSLMTPTDTQYF	TGTGCCAGCAGCTTAATGACGCCCACAGATACGCAGTATTTT
TRBD2	NA	TRBJ2-1	TRBV7-2	CASSLVAASGYNEQFF	TGTGCCAGCAGCTTAGTCGCGGCTAGCGGGTACAATGAGCAGTTCTTC
NA	NA	TRBJ2-7	TRBV6-6	CASSLRGGYEQYF	TGTGCCAGCAGTTTGAGGGGGGGCTACGAGCAGTACTTC
TRBD1	NA	TRBJ1-4	TRBV13	CASSSRQGREKLFF	TGTGCCAGCAGCTCGCGACAGGGGAGGGAAAAACTGTTTTTT
NA	NA	TRBJ1-5	TRBV4-1	CASSQDPISNQPQHF	TGCGCCAGCAGCCAAGACCCAATAAGCAATCAGCCCCAGCATTTT
TRBD1	NA	TRBJ1-2	TRBV5-6	CASSSSGTGGPFSYGYTF	TGTGCCAGCAGCTCCTCCGGGACAGGGGGGCCTTTCAGCTATGGCTACACCTTC
NA	NA	TRBJ2-2	TRBV27	CASSLTWTVGTGELFF	TGTGCCAGCAGTTTAACCTGGACAGTCGGCACCGGGGAGCTGTTTTTT
NA	NA	TRBJ2-6	TRBV27	CASSSLAGANVLTF	TGTGCCAGCAGTTCCCTCGCAGGGGCCAACGTCCTGACTTTC
TRBD1	NA	TRBJ1-1	TRBV20-1	CSADRQGGAFF	TGCAGTGCTGATAGACAGGGGGGAGCTTTCTTT
NA	NA	TRBJ2-2	TRBV30	CAWNPGLTGELFF	TGTGCCTGGAATCCCGGGCTCACCGGGGAGCTGTTTTTT
NA	NA	TRBJ1-1	TRBV2	CASNRQMNTEAFF	TGTGCCAGCAATCGGCAAATGAACACTGAAGCTTTCTTT
TRBD1	NA	TRBJ2-3	TRBV5-1	CASSFTLGQGADTQYF	TGCGCCAGCAGCTTCACGTTAGGACAGGGGGCAGATACGCAGTATTTT
TRBD2	once	TRBJ2-1	TRBV30	CACATSGGYNEQFF	TGTGCCTGTGCGACTAGCGGGGGGTACAATGAGCAGTTCTTC
NA	NA	TRBJ1-1	TRBV20-1	CSATFNTEAFF	TGCAGTGCTACGTTTAACACTGAAGCTTTCTTT
NA	NA	TRBJ2-4	TRBV2	CASSGYRTVAKNIQYF	TGTGCCAGCAGTGGATACCGGACAGTAGCCAAAAACATTCAGTACTTC
NA	NA	TRBJ1-2	TRBV5-1	CASSFWPGQGYTF	TGCGCCAGCAGCTTCTGGCCGGGGCAGGGCTACACCTTC
NA	NA	TRBJ2-1	TRBV18	CASSPRRGGEQFF	TGTGCCAGCTCACCACGCAGGGGAGGAGAGCAGTTCTTC
NA	NA	TRBJ1-2	TRBV6-4	CASSDSSRGGYGYTF	TGTGCCAGCAGTGACTCGTCGAGGGGCGGCTATGGCTACACCTTC
NA	once	TRBJ1-4	TRBV28	CASTLSGEDEKLFF	TGTGCCAGCACCTTGTCCGGGGAGGATGAAAAACTGTTTTTT
TRBD1	NA	TRBJ1-2	TRBV7-6	CASSLMGQGFDGYTF	TGTGCCAGCAGCTTAATGGGACAGGGGTTTGATGGCTACACCTTC
NA	NA	TRBJ2-1	TRBV4-1	CASSQVPWTAREFF	TGCGCCAGCAGCCAAGTTCCTTGGACAGCTAGGGAGTTCTTC
NA	once	TRBJ1-3	TRBV28	CASSPGTLGNTIYF	TGTGCCAGCAGTCCCGGGACTCTCGGAAACACCATATATTTT
TRBD1	NA	TRBJ1-6	TRBV30	CAWSAGTDNSPLHF	TGTGCCTGGAGCGCCGGGACAGATAATTCACCCCTCCACTTT
NA	NA	TRBJ1-1	TRBV25-1	CASSEAWGMNTEAFF	TGTGCCAGCAGTGAAGCGTGGGGTATGAACACTGAAGCTTTCTTT
NA	NA	TRBJ1-5	TRBV6-1	CASSGDGYSNQPQHF	TGTGCCAGCAGTGGGGACGGATATAGCAATCAGCCCCAGCATTTT
NA	once	TRBJ1-5	TRBV7-2	CASSPPGGTRPQHF	TGTGCCAGCAGCCCGCCGGGGGGAACACGTCCCCAGCATTTT
NA	NA	TRBJ2-1	TRBV30	CAWSARDGNEQFF	TGTGCCTGGAGCGCTAGGGATGGGAATGAGCAGTTCTTC
NA	NA	TRBJ2-3	TRBV5-6	CASSLSPGSTDTQYF	TGTGCCAGCAGCTTGTCCCCCGGTAGCACAGATACGCAGTATTTT
NA	NA	TRBJ1-1	TRBV11-2	CASSPAPQGRRTEAFF	TGTGCCAGCAGCCCCGCCCCACAGGGTAGGAGGACTGAAGCTTTCTTT
NA	NA	TRBJ1-2	TRBV7-9	CASSLIESGYTF	TGTGCCAGCAGCTTGATAGAAAGTGGCTACACCTTC
NA	NA	TRBJ2-3	TRBV19	CASSYGTPGTDTQYF	TGTGCCAGTAGTTACGGGACGCCGGGCACAGATACGCAGTATTTT